This T cell receptor (beta chain) was documented in a study of CXCR3-negative and CXCR3-positive naive CD8 T cells. 5' RACE that incorporated UMI labels was used to prepare the TRB cDNA libraries. TCRdb reprocessed the 5' RACE reads and stores each CDR3 protein as one record, lacking DNA. This sample's table reports 35,000 to 55,000 distinct CDR3 sequences. This receptor was taken from a human donor in good health. Some clones in this sample may be carry-over from other donors' samples. The source material was naive CXCR3- CD8+ T cells from blood. Subset defined: CD45RO-CCR7+CD27+CD95- naive CD8+ T cells lacking CXCR3 (TNR3-).

The CDR3 protein is CASSLAGVLSPLHF. This chain links TRBV5-1 with TRBJ1-6. Germline assignment: CDR1 SGHRS and CDR2 YFSETQ. The CDR3 has 14 residues.